Listed below are T cell receptor beta chains from one sample, sequenced in a study of blood T cell repertoires in COVID-19. Profiled with immunoSEQ multiplex PCR; TCRdb holds only in-frame clones, not every one. Of 470,000 or so clones in the sample, 75% to 90% were seen once. The sequencing sample was made of peripheral blood. The receptors shown here come from a woman in her thirties with acute or convalescent COVID-19. CDR3s leave out the opening cysteine and the closing phenylalanine or tryptophan. Each record gives: J gene, V gene, CDR3 protein.

TRBJ2-3 | TRBV24-1 | ATSDPGTGGGDTQY
TRBJ1-5 | TRBV6-1 | ASSEVVRDTLWNQPQH
TRBJ2-3 | TRBV9 | ASSVGAAPDTQY
TRBJ2-7 | TRBV9 | ASSESGGPYEQY
TRBJ1-1 | TRBV13 | ASSLWTWGQQNTEAF
TRBJ2-5 | TRBV13 | ASSFSLAGGRPQETQY
TRBJ1-2 | TRBV19 | AGRDSQKGDYGYT
TRBJ1-6 | TRBV11-2 | ASSPTTGPNSPLH
TRBJ2-3 | TRBV6-2/TRBV6-3 | ASSWETSGSTDTQY
TRBJ1-3 | TRBV23-1 | ASRGRGGYSDREGLAGNTIY
TRBJ1-5 | TRBV7-2 | ASSFTASNQPQH
TRBJ1-1 | TRBV6-6 | ASTGGAWGTEAF
TRBJ2-5 | TRBV4-1 | ASSHYLLPGGPIIVRETQY
TRBJ1-1 | TRBV27 | ASSLLSAGNPEAF
TRBJ1-2 | TRBV3-1/TRBV3-2 | ASSPGQGARGYT
TRBJ2-1 | TRBV11-2 | ASSSNQGISEQF
TRBJ1-3 | TRBV15 | ATSSGGGNGNTIY
TRBJ1-1 | TRBV28 | ATHLSGKTEAF
TRBJ2-1 | TRBV24-1 | ATSDQGQGSYNEQF
TRBJ2-1 | TRBV6-6 | ASSLDNSYNEQF
TRBJ1-6 | TRBV30 | AWSVLQGGSPLH
TRBJ1-1 | TRBV7-9 | ASRKQGLNTEAF
TRBJ2-2 | TRBV5-4 | ASSLETSNTGELF
TRBJ1-1 | TRBV21-1 | ASSKMPGTVSEAF
TRBJ2-2 | TRBV18 | ASSPPLGANTGELF
TRBJ1-5 | TRBV24-1 | ATSDFNSNQPQH
TRBJ2-1 | TRBV30 | AWSPDRGLINEQF
TRBJ2-1 | TRBV6-2/TRBV6-3 | ASSYSLPLGGVMEQF
TRBJ1-1 | TRBV30 | AWSQSRGAAF
TRBJ2-7 | TRBV18 | ASSRGQASNEQY
TRBJ2-1 | TRBV28 | ASSPIGEYNEQF
TRBJ1-3 | TRBV10-3 | AISGTANTIY